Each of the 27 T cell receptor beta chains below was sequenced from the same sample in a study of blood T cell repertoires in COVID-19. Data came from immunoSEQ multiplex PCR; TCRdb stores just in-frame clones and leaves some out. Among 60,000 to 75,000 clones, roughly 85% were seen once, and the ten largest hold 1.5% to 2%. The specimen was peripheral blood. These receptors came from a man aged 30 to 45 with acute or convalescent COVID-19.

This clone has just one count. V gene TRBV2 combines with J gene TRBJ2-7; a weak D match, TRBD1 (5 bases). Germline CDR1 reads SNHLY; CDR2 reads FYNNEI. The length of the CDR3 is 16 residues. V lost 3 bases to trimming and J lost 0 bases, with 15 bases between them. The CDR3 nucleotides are TGTGCCAGCAGTGAGGACACGCCCAGGAGCTCCTACGAGCAGTACGTC. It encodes CASSEDTPRSSYEQYV.

The CDR3 loop reads CASSLVGAVDTQYF. The CDR3 DNA reads as TGCGCCAGCAGCTTGGTGGGGGCTGTGGATACGCAGTATTTT. The gene calls are TRBV5-1 and TRBJ2-3; D possibly corresponds to TRBD1 (6 bases). This CDR3 has 14 amino acids. In germline, CDR1 is SGHRS, CDR2 YFSETQ. Trimming shortened V by 0 bases and J by 6 bases, and 11 bases separated the two germline ends.

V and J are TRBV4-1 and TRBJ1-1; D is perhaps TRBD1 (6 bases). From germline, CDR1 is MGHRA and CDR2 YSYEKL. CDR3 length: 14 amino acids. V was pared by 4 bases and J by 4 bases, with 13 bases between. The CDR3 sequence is CASSLLTGSTEAFF. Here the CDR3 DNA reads TGCGCCAGCAGCCTCTTGACAGGAAGCACTGAAGCTTTCTTT.

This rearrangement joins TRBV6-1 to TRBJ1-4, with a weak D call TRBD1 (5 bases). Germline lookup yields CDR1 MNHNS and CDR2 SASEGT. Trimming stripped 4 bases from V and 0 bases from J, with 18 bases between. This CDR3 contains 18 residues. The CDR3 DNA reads TGTGCCAGCAGTGCCGGGGACTCCTCCATTTCAACTAATGAAAAACTGTTTTTT. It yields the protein CASSAGDSSISTNEKLFF.

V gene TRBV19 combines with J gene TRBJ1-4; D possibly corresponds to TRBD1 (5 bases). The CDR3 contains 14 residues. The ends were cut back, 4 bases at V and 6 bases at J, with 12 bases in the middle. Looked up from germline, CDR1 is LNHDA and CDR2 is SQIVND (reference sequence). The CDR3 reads CASSKGRADEKLFF. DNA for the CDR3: TGTGCCAGTAGTAAGGGGAGGGCGGATGAAAAACTGTTTTTT.

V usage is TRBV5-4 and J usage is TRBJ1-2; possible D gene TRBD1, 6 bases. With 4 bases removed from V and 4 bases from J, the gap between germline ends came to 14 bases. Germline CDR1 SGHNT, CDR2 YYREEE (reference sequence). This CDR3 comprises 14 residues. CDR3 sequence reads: CASSGPDRPYGYTF. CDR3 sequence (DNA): TGTGCCAGCAGCGGACCCGACAGGCCCTATGGCTACACCTTC.

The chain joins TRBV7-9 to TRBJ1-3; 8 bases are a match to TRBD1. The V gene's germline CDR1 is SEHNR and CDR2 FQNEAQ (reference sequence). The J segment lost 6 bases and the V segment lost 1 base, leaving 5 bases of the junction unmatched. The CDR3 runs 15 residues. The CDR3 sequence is CASSLGQGNLNTIYF. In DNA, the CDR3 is TGTGCCAGCAGCTTAGGACAGGGGAATTTAAACACCATATATTTT.

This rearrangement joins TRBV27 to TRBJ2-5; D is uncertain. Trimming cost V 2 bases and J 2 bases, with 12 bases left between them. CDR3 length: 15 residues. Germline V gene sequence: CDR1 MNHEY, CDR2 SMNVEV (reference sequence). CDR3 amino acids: CASSLRGIPQETQYF. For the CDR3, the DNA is TGTGCCAGCAGTTTAAGAGGCATCCCTCAAGAGACCCAGTACTTC.

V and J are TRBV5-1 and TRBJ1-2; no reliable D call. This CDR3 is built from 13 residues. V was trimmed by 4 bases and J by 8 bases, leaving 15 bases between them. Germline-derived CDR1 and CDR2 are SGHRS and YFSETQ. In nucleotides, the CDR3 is TGCGCCAGCAGCCCCGTTGTGGGCAGGGGCTACACCTTC. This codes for CASSPVVGRGYTF.

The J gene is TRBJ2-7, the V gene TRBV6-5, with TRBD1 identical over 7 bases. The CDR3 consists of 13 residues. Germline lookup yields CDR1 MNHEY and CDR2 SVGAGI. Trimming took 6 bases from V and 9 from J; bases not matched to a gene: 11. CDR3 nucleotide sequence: TGTGCCAGCAGCGTTGAACAGGGGTTGGGGCAGTACGTC. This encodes CASSVEQGLGQYV.

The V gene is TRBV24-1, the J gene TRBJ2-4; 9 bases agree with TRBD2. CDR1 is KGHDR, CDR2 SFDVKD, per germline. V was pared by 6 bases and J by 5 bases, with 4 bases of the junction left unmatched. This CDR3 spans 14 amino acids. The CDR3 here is CATSSGGGENIQYF. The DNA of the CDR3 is TGTGCCACCAGTTCAGGCGGGGGGGAAAACATTCAGTACTTC.

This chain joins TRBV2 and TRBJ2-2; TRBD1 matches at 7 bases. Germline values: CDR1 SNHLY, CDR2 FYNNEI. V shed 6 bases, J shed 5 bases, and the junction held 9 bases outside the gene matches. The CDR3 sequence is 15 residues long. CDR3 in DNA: TGTGCCAGCAGACCAACGGGACAGCCTACCGGGGAGCTGTTTTTT. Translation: CASRPTGQPTGELFF.

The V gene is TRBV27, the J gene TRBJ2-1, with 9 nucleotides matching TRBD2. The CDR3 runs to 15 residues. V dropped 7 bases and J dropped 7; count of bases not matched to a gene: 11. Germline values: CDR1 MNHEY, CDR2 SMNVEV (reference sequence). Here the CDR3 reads CASIPAGGIENEQFF. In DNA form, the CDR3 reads TGTGCCAGCATCCCCGCGGGGGGGATTGAGAATGAGCAGTTCTTC.

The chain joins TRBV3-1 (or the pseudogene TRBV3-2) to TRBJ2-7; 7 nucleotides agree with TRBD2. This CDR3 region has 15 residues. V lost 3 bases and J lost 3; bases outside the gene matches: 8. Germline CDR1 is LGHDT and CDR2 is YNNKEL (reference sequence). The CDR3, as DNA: TGTGCCAGCAGCCATTACCGGGACTATAACTACGAGCAGTACTTC. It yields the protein CASSHYRDYNYEQYF.

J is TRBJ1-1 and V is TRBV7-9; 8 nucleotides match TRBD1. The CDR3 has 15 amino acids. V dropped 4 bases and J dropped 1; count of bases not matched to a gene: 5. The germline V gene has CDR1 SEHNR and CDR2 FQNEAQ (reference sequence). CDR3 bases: TGTGCCAGCAGCTCCTGGGACAGGTCGAACACTGAAGCTTTCTTT. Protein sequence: CASSSWDRSNTEAFF.

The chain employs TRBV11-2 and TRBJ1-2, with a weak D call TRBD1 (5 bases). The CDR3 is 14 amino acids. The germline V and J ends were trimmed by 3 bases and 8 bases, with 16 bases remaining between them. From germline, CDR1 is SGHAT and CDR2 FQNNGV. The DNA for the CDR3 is TGTGCCAGCAGCTTTTCGGCAGGGAAGTTGGGCTACACCTTC. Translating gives CASSFSAGKLGYTF.

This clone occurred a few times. The CDR3 DNA reads TGTGCCAGCAGCCGGATTCGGACAGGGGGTGGCTATGGCTACACCTTC. This gives the protein CASSRIRTGGGYGYTF. V usage is TRBV5-6 and J usage is TRBJ1-2, with TRBD1 matching over 10 bases. After removal of 4 bases from V and 4 bases from J, the junction contained 10 bases not matched to a gene. Germline CDR1 reads SGHDT; CDR2 reads YYEEEE. The CDR3 has 16 residues. Complete variable domain (other parts from reference TRBV5-6 and TRBJ1-2): DAGVTQSPTHLIKTRGQQVTLRCSPKSGHDTVSWYQQALGQGPQFIFQYYEEEERQRGNFPDRFSGHQFPNYSSELNVNALLLGDSALYLCASSRIRTGGGYGYTFGSGTRLTVV.

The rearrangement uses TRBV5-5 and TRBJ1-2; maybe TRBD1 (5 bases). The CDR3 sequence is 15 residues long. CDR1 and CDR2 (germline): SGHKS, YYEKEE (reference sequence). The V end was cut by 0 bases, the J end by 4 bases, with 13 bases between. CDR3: CASSLGVRGAYGYTF. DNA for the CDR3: TGTGCCAGCAGCTTGGGAGTCCGCGGGGCCTATGGCTACACCTTC.

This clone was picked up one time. CDR3 sequence: CAIRGDSGGTEAFF. The CDR3 bases are TGTGCCATCAGGGGGGACAGCGGAGGTACTGAAGCTTTCTTT. This chain uses TRBV10-3 with TRBJ1-1, with 7 bases that match TRBD1. Per the germline V gene, CDR1 is ENHRY and CDR2 is SYGVKD. The trim removed 6 bases at V and 5 bases at J, leaving 9 bases unmatched. This CDR3 has 14 amino acids.

This CDR3 is CASSPWGGPSYNEQFF. CDR3 sequence (DNA): TGTGCCAGCAGCCCGTGGGGGGGTCCCTCCTACAATGAGCAGTTCTTC. V and J are TRBV7-9 and TRBJ2-1, with 7 nucleotides matching TRBD2. Per the germline V gene, CDR1 is SEHNR and CDR2 is FQNEAQ (reference sequence). Trimming took 5 bases from V and 0 from J; bases not matched to a gene: 7. The CDR3 is 16 residues long.

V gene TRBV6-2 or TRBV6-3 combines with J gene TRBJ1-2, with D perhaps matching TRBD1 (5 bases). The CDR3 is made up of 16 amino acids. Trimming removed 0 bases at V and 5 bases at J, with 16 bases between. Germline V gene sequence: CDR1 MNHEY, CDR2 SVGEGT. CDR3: CASSYSDTGTGYGYTF. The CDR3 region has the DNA TGTGCCAGCAGTTACTCGGACACCGGGACTGGATATGGCTACACCTTC.

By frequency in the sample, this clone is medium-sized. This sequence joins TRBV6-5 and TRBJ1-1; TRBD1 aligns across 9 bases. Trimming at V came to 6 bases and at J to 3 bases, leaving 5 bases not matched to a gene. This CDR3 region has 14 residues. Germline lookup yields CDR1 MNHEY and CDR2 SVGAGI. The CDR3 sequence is CASRHGTGYTEAFF. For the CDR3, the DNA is TGTGCCAGCAGACACGGGACAGGGTACACTGAAGCTTTCTTT.

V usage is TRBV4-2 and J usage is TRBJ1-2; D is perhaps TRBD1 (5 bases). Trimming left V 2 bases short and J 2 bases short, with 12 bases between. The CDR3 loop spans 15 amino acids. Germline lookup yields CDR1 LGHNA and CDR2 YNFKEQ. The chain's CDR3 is CASSQQFGANYGYTF. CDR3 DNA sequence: TGTGCCAGCAGCCAACAATTTGGGGCGAACTATGGCTACACCTTC.

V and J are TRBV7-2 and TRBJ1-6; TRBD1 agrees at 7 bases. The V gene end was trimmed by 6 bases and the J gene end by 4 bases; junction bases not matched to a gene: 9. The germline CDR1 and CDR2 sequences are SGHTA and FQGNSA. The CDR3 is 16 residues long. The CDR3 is CASRHNRDRYNSPLHF. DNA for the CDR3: TGTGCCAGCAGACATAACCGGGACAGATATAATTCACCCCTCCACTTT.

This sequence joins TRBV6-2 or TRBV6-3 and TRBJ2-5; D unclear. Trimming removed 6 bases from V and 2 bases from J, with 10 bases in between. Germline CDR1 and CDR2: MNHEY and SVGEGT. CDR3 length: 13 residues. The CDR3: CASSRSLQETQYF. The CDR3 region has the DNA TGTGCCAGCAGCCGATCCCTACAAGAGACCCAGTACTTC.

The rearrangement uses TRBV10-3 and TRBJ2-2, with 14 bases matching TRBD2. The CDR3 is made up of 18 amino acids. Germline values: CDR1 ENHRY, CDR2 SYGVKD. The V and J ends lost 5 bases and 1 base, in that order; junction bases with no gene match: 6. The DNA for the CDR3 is TGTGCCATCAGTTGGAGACTAGCGGGAGGGCGGAACACCGGGGAGCTGTTTTTT. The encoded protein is CAISWRLAGGRNTGELFF.

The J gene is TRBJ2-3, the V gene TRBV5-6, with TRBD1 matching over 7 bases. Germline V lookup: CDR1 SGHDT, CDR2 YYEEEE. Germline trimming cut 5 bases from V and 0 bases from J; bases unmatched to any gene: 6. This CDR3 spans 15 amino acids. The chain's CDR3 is CASSSTGQSTDTQYF. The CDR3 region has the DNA TGTGCCAGCAGTTCCACGGGACAGAGCACAGATACGCAGTATTTT.